Described below is a single T cell receptor (beta chain) sequence and its context. These data belong to a study of Ad26.COV2.S vaccination and SARS-CoV-2 variants. Study information: Into the muscle, Ad26.COV2.S was dosed once or twice, 56 days apart.

The treatment: about 20 received Ad26.COV2.S at low or high dose, single or two shots; roughly five received placebo; per-sample allocation not given. Each sample was drawn 63 days after the first injection (of vaccine or placebo). An Ad26 vector expressing Wuhan-strain SARS-CoV-2 spike constituted the vaccine. Using immunoSEQ multiplex PCR, the repertoire was profiled, and TCRdb retains in-frame clones only, with some absent. This table holds roughly 270,000 clones, more than 75% found once. The J segment lost 5 bases and the V segment lost 4 bases, leaving 11 bases of the junction unmatched. The CDR3 contains 16 residues. From germline, CDR1 is MGHDK and CDR2 SYGVNS.

This clonotype originated in a person aged 18-65 years who received the Ad26.COV2.S COVID-19 vaccine or a placebo. The chain recombines TRBV25-1 with TRBJ2-1; the match to TRBD1 covers 7 bases. The source material was peripheral blood, sampled in a trial of Ad26.COV2.S vaccine versus placebo. The CDR3 nucleotides read TGTGCCAGCAGTGCCACTCCTAGGACAGGTAACAATGAGCAGTTCTTC. Protein: CASSATPRTGNNEQFF.